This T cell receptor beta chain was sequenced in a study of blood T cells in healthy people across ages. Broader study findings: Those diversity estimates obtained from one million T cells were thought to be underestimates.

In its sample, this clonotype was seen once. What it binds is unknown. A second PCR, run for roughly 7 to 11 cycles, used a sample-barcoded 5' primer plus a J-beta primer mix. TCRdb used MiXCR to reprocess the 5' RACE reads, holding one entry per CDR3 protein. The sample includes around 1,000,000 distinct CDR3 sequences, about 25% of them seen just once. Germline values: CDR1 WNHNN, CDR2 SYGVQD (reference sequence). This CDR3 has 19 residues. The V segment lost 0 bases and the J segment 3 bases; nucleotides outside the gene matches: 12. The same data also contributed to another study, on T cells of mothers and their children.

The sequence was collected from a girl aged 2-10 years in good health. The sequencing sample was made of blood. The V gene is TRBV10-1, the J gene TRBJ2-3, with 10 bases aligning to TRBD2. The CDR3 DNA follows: TGCGCCAGCAGTGAGTCCTTTTCGTTAGCGGGAGGCAAGACAGATACGCAGTATTTT. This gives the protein CASSESFSLAGGKTDTQYF.